Listed here are 20 T cell receptor beta chains from one sample, sequenced in a study of OX40 agonist ivuxolimab in advanced cancers. The protocol was immunoSEQ multiplex PCR, while the TCRdb copy is restricted to in-frame clones and leaves out a portion. The top ten clones hold 6.5% to 9% of a sample with about 90,000 clones, more than 80% of them seen once. The source was CD4+ or CD8+ T cells sorted from blood, collected in a trial of the OX40 agonist ivuxolimab. These receptor sequences come from an adult with an advanced solid tumor such as melanoma, head and neck, liver or kidney cancer.

The rearrangement links TRBV5-1 to TRBJ2-7; D is ambiguous. The CDR3 has 14 amino acids. V was pared by 3 bases and J by 1 base, with 11 bases between. Germline CDR1 and CDR2: SGHRS and YFSETQ. In DNA, the CDR3 is TGCGCCAGCAGCTCGGTACCCCAGTCCTACGAGCAGTACTTC. Translating gives CASSSVPQSYEQYF.

The chain couples TRBV11-2 to TRBJ2-7; 7 nucleotides line up with TRBD2. V was pared by 1 base and J by 2 bases, with 5 bases of the junction left unmatched. The germline V gene has CDR1 SGHAT and CDR2 FQNNGV. CDR3 length: 15 amino acids. The chain's CDR3 is CASSLGASGPYEQYF. DNA of the CDR3: TGTGCCAGCAGCTTAGGGGCTAGCGGCCCCTACGAGCAGTACTTC.

This chain connects TRBV11-3 to TRBJ1-4; possible D gene TRBD1, 6 bases. V gave up 4 bases and J gave up 8 bases, with 17 bases separating them. The CDR3 extends over 15 amino acids. Per germline, CDR1 SGHNT and CDR2 YENEEA. The CDR3 loop reads CASSSPRGGREKLFF. The CDR3 DNA is TGTGCCAGCAGCTCGCCGAGGGGGGGCAGAGAAAAACTGTTTTTT. Full variable domain (remainder filled in from reference TRBV11-3 and TRBJ1-4): EAGVVQSPRYKIIEKKQPVAFWCNPISGHNTLYWYLQNLGQGPELLIRYENEEAVDDSQLPKDRFSAERLKGVDSTLKIQPAELGDSAVYLCASSSPRGGREKLFFGSGTQLSVL.

This clone was counted a single time. Written as DNA, the CDR3 is TGTGCCATCACGCCAGGGGCTAACTATGGCTACACCTTC. Protein sequence: CAITPGANYGYTF. V and J are TRBV10-3 and TRBJ1-2, with D maybe TRBD1 (6 bases). The CDR3 loop spans 13 amino acids. Trimming shortened V by 7 bases and J by 0 bases, and 9 bases separated the two germline ends. Germline CDR1 ENHRY, CDR2 SYGVKD.

The chain is built from TRBV7-2 and TRBJ2-1; 14 bases line up with TRBD2. Germline CDR1 and CDR2: SGHTA and FQGNSA. The CDR3 is made up of 15 amino acids. Losses at the gene ends were 4 bases for V and 9 bases for J; bases not matched to a gene: 5. CDR3 residues: CASSSTGLAGVEQFF. The CDR3 nucleotides read TGTGCCAGCAGCTCAACGGGACTAGCGGGAGTTGAGCAGTTCTTC.

This clone has only one observation. The rearrangement joins TRBV2 to TRBJ1-1; tentatively, D is TRBD1 (5 bases). CDR1 is SNHLY, CDR2 FYNNEI, per germline. The CDR3 is made up of 14 amino acids. V was clipped by 11 bases and J by 0 bases, with 16 bases between them. As DNA, the CDR3 is TGTGCCCAAAGGGGCAAGAGTTTGAACACTGAAGCTTTCTTT. It specifies CAQRGKSLNTEAFF.

The chain uses TRBV6-5 and TRBJ2-5; 13 nucleotides line up with TRBD2. The assigned J gene may be wrong: the sequence end matches TRBJ2-7 better. Germline V lookup: CDR1 MNHEY, CDR2 SVGAGI. The CDR3 runs to 14 residues. CDR3 region: CASRTSGRGYEQYF. CDR3 DNA: TGTGCCAGCCGGACTAGCGGGAGAGGGTACGAGCAGTACTTC.

This clone came up once. V and J are TRBV5-1 and TRBJ2-5, with 7 bases fitting TRBD1. The better agreement between TRBJ2-7 and the DNA end casts doubt on the J call. Germline assignment: CDR1 SGHRS and CDR2 YFSETQ. The CDR3 totals 14 residues. CDR3: CASSLGDRAYEQYF. The CDR3, as DNA: TGCGCCAGCAGCTTGGGTGACAGGGCGTACGAGCAGTACTTC.

This clone has a single count. This chain links TRBV4-1 with TRBJ2-1, with 9 bases aligning to TRBD2. The CDR3 covers 17 residues. V was clipped by 4 bases and J by 5 bases; unmatched bases: 12. Germline V gene data show CDR1 as MGHRA and CDR2 as YSYEKL. The DNA of the CDR3 is TGCGCCAGCAGCCCGGAGCCCCGTGCTAGCGGGAACAATGAGCAGTTCTTC. Protein product: CASSPEPRASGNNEQFF.

Concerning this clone itself: In the same sample, other DNA sequences code for this CDR3. The chain carries TRBV2 and TRBJ2-5; D unclear. The CDR3 totals 16 residues. Germline V gives CDR1 SNHLY, CDR2 FYNNEI. V shed 2 bases and J shed 3 bases, with 16 bases lying between them. This chain's CDR3 is CASSESGPVTEETQYF. The CDR3 DNA follows: TGTGCCAGCAGTGAATCCGGACCCGTGACGGAAGAGACCCAGTACTTC.

This chain links TRBV9 with TRBJ2-6; D may be TRBD2 (6 bases). This CDR3 region has 15 residues. CDR1 is SGDLS and CDR2 is YYNGEE in the germline V gene. V was cut by 2 bases and J by 2 bases, with 8 bases left in between. The CDR3 bases are TGTGCCAGCAGCGTTACGGGGGCTGGGGCCAACGTCCTGACTTTC. As protein: CASSVTGAGANVLTF.

The rearrangement links TRBV6-1 to TRBJ1-5, with D perhaps matching TRBD1 (6 bases). The CDR3 is 15 amino acids. CDR1 is MNHNS, CDR2 SASEGT, per germline. The V end lost 7 bases, the J end lost 7 bases, and 20 bases lay between the germline ends. Here the CDR3 reads CASTKSGGLGQPQHF. The DNA of the CDR3 is TGTGCCAGCACCAAAAGTGGGGGGCTGGGGCAGCCCCAGCATTTT.

The chain combines TRBV18 with TRBJ1-5; 8 nucleotides agree with TRBD1. Germline values: CDR1 KGHSH, CDR2 LQKENI. The CDR3 totals 15 residues. J was trimmed by 6 bases and V by 3 bases; bases with no gene match: 7. The CDR3 sequence is CASSPRGQGAQPQHF. In nucleotides, the CDR3 is TGTGCCAGCTCACCGCGCGGACAGGGTGCTCAGCCCCAGCATTTT.

This chain connects TRBV23-1 to TRBJ2-1; possible D gene TRBD2, 6 bases. TRBV23-1 is an ORF, and what it does is uncertain. The V end was cut by 9 bases, the J end by 5 bases, with 17 bases between. CDR3 length: 14 amino acids. As DNA, the CDR3 is TGCGCCAGTCCCCTGTCTAGCGCCCACAATGAGCAGTTCTTC. The encoded protein is CASPLSSAHNEQFF.

The chain joins TRBV19 to TRBJ1-1, with D perhaps TRBD1 (5 bases). The CDR3 contains 15 residues. The V end lost 3 bases, the J end lost 0 bases, and 11 bases lay between the germline ends. Per germline, CDR1 LNHDA and CDR2 SQIVND (reference sequence). The CDR3 spells CASSMGREVNTEAFF. The CDR3 nucleotides are TGTGCCAGTAGTATGGGCAGGGAGGTGAACACTGAAGCTTTCTTT.

The chain carries TRBV7-9 and TRBJ2-2; D unresolved. The CDR3 consists of 14 residues. Trimming stripped 4 bases from V and 5 bases from J, with 11 bases between. The germline V gene encodes CDR1 SEHNR and CDR2 FQNEAQ (reference sequence). Here the CDR3 reads CASSSYLSTGELFF. For the CDR3, the DNA is TGTGCCAGCAGCTCCTACCTATCTACCGGGGAGCTGTTTTTT.

On this clone itself: The sample carries other DNA sequences with the same CDR3. The chain links TRBV5-6 to TRBJ2-7; 7 nucleotides agree with TRBD1. The germline V gene has CDR1 SGHDT and CDR2 YYEEEE. V was clipped by 1 base and J by 3 bases; unmatched bases: 1. This CDR3 has 13 residues. The CDR3 DNA is TGTGCCAGCAGCTTGAGGGACAGCTACGAGCAGTACTTC. Residues: CASSLRDSYEQYF.

This clone was counted only a few times. This chain links TRBV28 with TRBJ1-5; TRBD1 is a possible D gene (5 bases). V lost 7 bases and J 1 base, leaving 11 bases between the germline ends. From germline, CDR1 is MDHEN and CDR2 SYDVKM. The CDR3 is 14 amino acids. The CDR3 region is CASTDGGSNQPQHF. For the CDR3, the DNA is TGTGCCAGCACCGACGGGGGAAGCAATCAGCCCCAGCATTTT.

The V and J genes are TRBV15 and TRBJ2-3; tentatively, D is TRBD2 (5 bases). Germline-derived CDR1 and CDR2 are LNHNV and YYDKDF (reference sequence). V was pared by 0 bases and J by 2 bases, with 18 bases between. The CDR3 loop spans 18 amino acids. This CDR3 reads CATSRDRGTADLTDTQYF. The CDR3, as DNA: TGTGCCACCAGCAGAGATCGGGGTACGGCTGATCTCACAGATACGCAGTATTTT.

The chain joins TRBV15 to TRBJ1-1, with a weak D call TRBD1 (6 bases). Trimming removed 3 bases at V and 7 bases at J, with 9 bases between. CDR1 and CDR2 from the germline V gene are LNHNV and YYDKDF (reference sequence). The CDR3 is 12 residues long. CDR3 DNA sequence: TGTGCCACCAGCAGTCAGGGGAGTGAAGCTTTCTTT. It translates to CATSSQGSEAFF.